The TCR beta chain described here comes from a study of T cells in Graves' hyperthyroidism and ophthalmopathy. TCR beta CDR3 region amplification was performed from RNA transcripts. The primer set for the first-round RT-PCR of the TCR CDR3 was HTBI. A single record per CDR3 protein comes from TCRdb applying MiXCR to the multiplex PCR reads. The data contain 500,000 to 750,000 distinct CDR3 sequences, 15% to 19% of them singletons. The germline V and J ends were trimmed by 8 bases and 5 bases, with 21 bases remaining between them. CDR1 LNHNV and CDR2 YYDKDF come from the germline V gene (reference sequence). The CDR3 extends over 15 amino acids.

V and J are TRBV15 and TRBJ2-5; weak D call: TRBD2 (6 bases). The material sequenced was blood. The receptor was derived from a woman aged 25 to 39 with Graves' hyperthyroidism. The CDR3 is CATAESIAAGETQYF. The CDR3 coding sequence is TGTGCCACCGCGGAATCAATAGCGGCCGGTGAGACCCAGTACTTC.